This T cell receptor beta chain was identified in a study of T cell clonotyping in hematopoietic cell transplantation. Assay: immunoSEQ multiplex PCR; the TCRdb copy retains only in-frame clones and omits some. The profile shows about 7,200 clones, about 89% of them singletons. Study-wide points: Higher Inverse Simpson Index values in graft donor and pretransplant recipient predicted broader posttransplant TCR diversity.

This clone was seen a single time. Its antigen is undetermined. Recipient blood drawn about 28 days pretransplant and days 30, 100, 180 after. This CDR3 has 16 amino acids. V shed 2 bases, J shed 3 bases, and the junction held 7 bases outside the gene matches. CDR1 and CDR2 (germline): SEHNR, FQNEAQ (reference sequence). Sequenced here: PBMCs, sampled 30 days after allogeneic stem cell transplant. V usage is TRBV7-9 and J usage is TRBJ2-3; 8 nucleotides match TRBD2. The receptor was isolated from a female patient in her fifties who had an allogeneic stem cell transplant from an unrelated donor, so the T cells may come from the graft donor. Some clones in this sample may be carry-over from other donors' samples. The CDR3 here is CASSLTGGRFTDTQYF. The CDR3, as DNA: TGTGCCAGCAGCTTAACGGGGGGGCGCTTTACAGATACGCAGTATTTT.